This entry features one T cell receptor beta chain sequence. Its antigen is still unknown. V was shortened by 8 bases and J by 3 bases, with 8 bases between the two germline ends. The length of the CDR3 is 12 residues. The germline CDR1 and CDR2 sequences are MNHEY and SVGAGI. Related graft donors supplied nonmyeloablative bone marrow transplants, and mixed chimerism was transient. This specimen comes from a study of Tregs in tolerant kidney transplant recipients. Regarding the study as a whole: For some patients, primers changed over time, blocking nucleotide-level comparison.

Generated by immunoSEQ multiplex PCR, the TCRdb table keeps only in-frame clones and is missing some. The sample has approximately 60,000 clones; approximately 89% are singletons. This TCR came from a human patient who received a combined kidney and bone marrow transplant. Some T cells could come from the graft donor. The chain carries TRBV6-5 and TRBJ1-5; D possibly corresponds to TRBD1 (6 bases). Material: CD4+ T cells from blood (PBMCs), obtained 6 months after the transplant. In DNA form, the CDR3 reads TGTGCCAGCCGACAGGCCAATCAGCCCCAGCATTTT. It is translated as CASRQANQPQHF.